A selection of T cell receptor beta chains follows, all from one sample in a study of shared clonotypes between healthy human individuals. Clones were read by immunoSEQ multiplex PCR, and TCRdb kept only the in-frame ones, dropping some. The data hold about 480,000 clones, with less than 85% observed a single time. The sequencing sample was made of PBMCs. The receptor set was obtained from a woman aged 40-49 years in good health. Some clones in this sample may be carry-over from other donors' samples. Both conserved end residues are part of each CDR3.

v_gene: TRBV14
j_gene: TRBJ2-7
CDR3aa: CASSLGGEQYF

v_gene: TRBV4-3
j_gene: TRBJ1-5
CDR3aa: CASSQDLGGTGVMGPQHF

v_gene: TRBV9
j_gene: TRBJ2-1
CDR3aa: CASSVEFEQFF

v_gene: TRBV11-2
j_gene: TRBJ1-5
CDR3aa: CASSRFSNQPQHF

v_gene: TRBV28
j_gene: TRBJ2-5
CDR3aa: CASSETGAQETQYF

v_gene: TRBV5-1
j_gene: TRBJ2-3
CDR3aa: CASSLGTGAGTDTQYF

v_gene: TRBV6-5
j_gene: TRBJ2-7
CDR3aa: CASSYQPAVYEQYF

v_gene: TRBV11-3
j_gene: TRBJ2-1
CDR3aa: CASSLVAGAYNEQFF

v_gene: TRBV7-9
j_gene: TRBJ1-4
CDR3aa: CASSLADREKLFF

v_gene: TRBV7-6
j_gene: TRBJ2-7
CDR3aa: CASSLVASASYEQYF

v_gene: TRBV30
j_gene: TRBJ2-2
CDR3aa: CAWRVGGTGELFF

v_gene: TRBV7-2
j_gene: TRBJ2-1
CDR3aa: CASSPRLWEPRDEQFF

v_gene: TRBV5-1
j_gene: TRBJ1-5
CDR3aa: CASSLEGRRGGSAQHF

v_gene: TRBV9
j_gene: TRBJ2-1
CDR3aa: CASSPQVGGYNEQFF

v_gene: TRBV5-8
j_gene: TRBJ1-2
CDR3aa: CASSRDRGRRGYTF

v_gene: TRBV4-1
j_gene: TRBJ2-3
CDR3aa: CASSQTGTGAATDTQYF

v_gene: TRBV28
j_gene: TRBJ2-1
CDR3aa: CASSPSGQGYNEQFF

v_gene: TRBV11-2
j_gene: TRBJ2-5
CDR3aa: CASSFTGLARQETQYF

v_gene: TRBV28
j_gene: TRBJ2-5
CDR3aa: CASRTRAPETQYF

v_gene: TRBV29-1
j_gene: TRBJ1-1
CDR3aa: CSVAGGPGQNTEAFF

v_gene: TRBV7-3
j_gene: TRBJ2-2
CDR3aa: CASSLKGGSNTGELFF

v_gene: TRBV7-2
j_gene: TRBJ2-5
CDR3aa: CASSLAPGQGQYF

v_gene: TRBV4-3
j_gene: TRBJ2-2
CDR3aa: CASSQERGATGELFF